Following are 8 T cell receptor beta chains from one sample sequenced in a study of molecular identifiers for immune sequencing clone quantification. Via MiXCR, TCRdb re-called the PCR reads, giving one row per CDR3 protein. This table has 490,000 or so distinct CDR3 sequences, approximately 25% appearing once. The sequenced sample consisted of naive CD8+ T cells from blood, with Jurkat cell RNA spiked in. Subset reported: FACS-sorted CD8+CD4-CCR7+CD45RA+ naive T cells. These receptors were obtained from a human donor in good health. Some libraries in this study had Jurkat cell RNA spiked in.

In the case of this clonotype: The conserved closing phenylalanine or tryptophan is absent in this CDR3, likely reflecting a read error. V is TRBV27 and J is TRBJ2-7; 10 nucleotides agree with TRBD2. CDR1 and CDR2 (germline): MNHEY, SMNVEV (reference sequence). V shed 8 bases, J shed 0 bases, and the junction held 7 bases outside the gene matches. The CDR3 extends over 15 amino acids. CDR3 sequence: CASGLAGASSYEQYL. CDR3 sequence (DNA): TGTGCCAGCGGCCTAGCGGGAGCTTCCTCCTACGAGCAGTACCTC.

This clonotype was found many times. The chain has TRBV20-1 and TRBJ1-1, with D possibly TRBD1 on 5 matching bases. The CDR3 totals 13 residues. The V end was cut by 0 bases, the J end by 4 bases, with 9 bases between. Germline V gene sequence: CDR1 DFQATT, CDR2 SNEGSKA (reference sequence). CDR3 amino acids: CSARDLRATEAFF. CDR3 nucleotide sequence: TGCAGTGCTAGAGACCTCAGGGCCACTGAAGCTTTCTTT.

This clonotype has ten or more counts. The rearrangement links TRBV27 to TRBJ1-5; 10 nucleotides line up with TRBD1. The trim removed 4 bases at V and 3 bases at J, leaving 3 bases unmatched. This CDR3 comprises 15 residues. Germline V gives CDR1 MNHEY, CDR2 SMNVEV (reference sequence). CDR3 protein: CASSSGQGFNQPQHF. The CDR3 DNA follows: TGTGCCAGCAGTTCGGGACAGGGGTTCAATCAGCCCCAGCATTTT.

This clonotype was seen a few times. V usage is TRBV9 and J usage is TRBJ2-5, with 11 bases fitting TRBD2. The trim removed 4 bases at V and 7 bases at J, leaving 12 bases unmatched. CDR1 is SGDLS, CDR2 YYNGEE, per germline. The CDR3 spans 16 residues. The CDR3 DNA is TGTGCCAGCAGCCCCTTAGCGGGAGGGCCGGGGGTGACCCAGTACTTC. Residues: CASSPLAGGPGVTQYF.

In nucleotides, the CDR3 is TGTGCCCACCGCTTAGAAGCAAGGGGCCCCAAAAACATTCAGTACTTC. It translates to CAHRLEARGPKNIQYF. The chain combines TRBV13 with TRBJ2-4, with D tentatively TRBD1 (5 bases). The V gene lost 11 bases and the J gene lost 2 bases, with 22 bases spanning the gap. Germline loops: CDR1 PRHDT, CDR2 FYEKMQ (reference sequence). CDR3 length: 16 residues.

This clonotype was found many times. The J gene is TRBJ1-5, the V gene TRBV7-8; D ambiguous. The V end lost 3 bases, the J end lost 5 bases, and 14 bases lay between the germline ends. Germline loops: CDR1 SGHVS, CDR2 FQNEAQ. The CDR3 spans 15 residues. This CDR3 is CASSFRPVRDQPQHF. The CDR3 DNA follows: TGTGCCAGCAGCTTTCGCCCGGTGAGGGATCAGCCCCAGCATTTT.

CDR3 loop: CASNPGGHGYTF. CDR3 nucleotides: TGTGCCAGTAATCCAGGAGGCCATGGCTACACCTTC. This sequence joins TRBV19 and TRBJ1-2; D remains unclear. The V and J ends lost 7 bases and 6 bases respectively, with 12 bases between them. This CDR3 comprises 12 residues. In germline, CDR1 is LNHDA, CDR2 SQIVND (reference sequence).

The sample holds many counts of this clonotype. V gene TRBV4-3 combines with J gene TRBJ1-1; no reliable D call. CDR3 length: 14 amino acids. Germline V gene sequence: CDR1 LGHNA, CDR2 YSLEER. Trimming pared 0 bases from V and 0 bases from J, leaving 5 bases between. In DNA, the CDR3 is TGCGCCAGCAGCCAAGATGGGATGAACACTGAAGCTTTCTTT. Translating it yields CASSQDGMNTEAFF.